These 10 T cell receptor beta chains originate from one sample sequenced in a study of T cells expressing NK-cell markers (dated by TCRdb to between 2020 and 2021). The library was obtained by 5' RACE. Sequencer: Illumina HiSeq 2000. After reprocessing by TCRdb, each CDR3 protein sequence is one entry, and no DNA is given. The record for this sample contains about 150,000 distinct CDR3 sequences. The top ten clones comprise 37% of the sample. Sequenced: blood T cells: a sorted CD56 or NKG2C T cell subset, CD4+ or CD8+ T cells, or bulk PBMC T cells (not recorded which). The receptor set was obtained from a woman aged 45 to 65 in good health. Donor details come from another sample of the same person, matched by shared clones.

This chain links TRBV10-3 with TRBJ1-2. The CDR3 runs 16 residues. Per germline, CDR1 ENHRY and CDR2 SYGVKD. CDR3 protein: CAISESLYHTAYGYTF.

The rearrangement links TRBV12-3 or TRBV12-4 to TRBJ2-3; TCRdb designates TRBD1, a call that cannot be tested without DNA. The CDR3 sequence is 13 residues long. The CDR3 sequence: CASSLWGGDTQYF.

The chain couples TRBV29-1 to TRBJ2-7. The CDR3 covers 13 residues. Germline V gene sequence: CDR1 SQVTM, CDR2 ANQGSEA. CDR3 region: CSVEGSSTYEQYF.

The gene calls are TRBV15 and TRBJ1-1. The CDR3 consists of 14 residues. Germline CDR1 LNHNV, CDR2 YYDKDF (reference sequence). CDR3 residues: CATSRVLSGSEAFF.

The chain combines TRBV6-6 with TRBJ2-1; absent DNA, TCRdb's TRBD1 call cannot be checked. This CDR3 is 12 amino acids long. In germline, CDR1 is MNHNY, CDR2 SVGAGI (reference sequence). CDR3: CASSSLKAPQFF.

J is TRBJ2-5 and V is TRBV6-2 or TRBV6-3; as DNA is missing, the TRBD1 call by TCRdb cannot be tested. The CDR3 contains 14 residues. In germline, CDR1 is MNHEY, CDR2 SVGEGT. The CDR3 reads CASSYTTGGETQYF.

The J gene is TRBJ2-5, the V gene TRBV4-1. Per the germline V gene, CDR1 is MGHRA and CDR2 is YSYEKL. This CDR3 comprises 14 residues. The CDR3 sequence: CASSQDLGPLVQYF.

This chain links TRBV9 with TRBJ2-3; without DNA, the TCRdb call of TRBD2 cannot be checked. This CDR3 is built from 12 residues. Germline CDR1 and CDR2: SGDLS and YYNGEE. This chain's CDR3 is CASSVGEDTQYF.

This chain uses TRBV9 with TRBJ2-1. Germline values: CDR1 SGDLS, CDR2 YYNGEE. The CDR3 has 14 residues. The CDR3 sequence: CASSVWVTHNEQFF.

The CDR3 reads CSVDDPGLGYGYTF. This chain joins TRBV29-1 and TRBJ1-2. The CDR3 spans 14 residues. Germline-derived CDR1 and CDR2 are SQVTM and ANQGSEA.